This entry describes one T cell receptor beta chain. Its antigen remains unidentified. TCR alpha and TCR beta cDNA libraries with sample barcodes and UMIs came from 5'RACE using constant-segment primers. TCRdb processed the 5' RACE reads anew with MiXCR; each CDR3 protein has one entry. The sample lists approximately 480,000 distinct CDR3 sequences, about 18% occurring once. This sample was taken from a study of T-cell memory formation after mild COVID-19. Background on the study: Clustering of TCRs was largely donor specific. Findings and caveats of the study: Pre-infection memory held some responding clones, suggesting pre-existing cross-reactive T cells responded. Of the contracting clones, CD4+ ones lay mainly in CM and EM, and CD8+ ones in EMRA.

In germline, CDR1 is SGDLS, CDR2 YYNGEE. The ends were cut back, 2 bases at V and 5 bases at J, with 19 bases in the middle. CDR3 length: 17 residues. This receptor was obtained from an adult woman who had mild COVID-19 (a few samples of this study predate the infection). Cell type and time point are not known. The chain links TRBV9 to TRBJ1-4, with a weak D call TRBD1 (5 bases). The sample taken for sequencing was PBMCs or a T cell subset sorted from them (not recorded which). The CDR3, as DNA: TGTGCCAGCAGCGTTGGGGGAGGGGCTGCAGCAAATGAAAAACTGTTTTTT. This codes for CASSVGGGAAANEKLFF.